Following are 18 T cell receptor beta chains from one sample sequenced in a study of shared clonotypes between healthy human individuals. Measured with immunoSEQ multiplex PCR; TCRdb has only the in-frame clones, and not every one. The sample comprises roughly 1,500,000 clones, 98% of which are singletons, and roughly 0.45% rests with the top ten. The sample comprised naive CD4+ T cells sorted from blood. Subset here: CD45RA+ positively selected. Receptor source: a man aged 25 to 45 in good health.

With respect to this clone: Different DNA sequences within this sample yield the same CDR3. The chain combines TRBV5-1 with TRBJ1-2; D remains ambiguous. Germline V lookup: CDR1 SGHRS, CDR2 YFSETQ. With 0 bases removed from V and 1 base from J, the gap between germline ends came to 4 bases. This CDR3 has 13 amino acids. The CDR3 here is CASSLGLNYGYTF. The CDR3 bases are TGCGCCAGCAGCTTGGGACTTAACTATGGCTACACCTTC.

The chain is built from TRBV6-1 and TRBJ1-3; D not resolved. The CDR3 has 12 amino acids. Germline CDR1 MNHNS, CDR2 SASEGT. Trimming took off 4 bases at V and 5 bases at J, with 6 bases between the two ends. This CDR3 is CASSVIRNTIYF. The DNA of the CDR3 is TGTGCCAGCAGTGTCATCCGAAACACCATATATTTT.

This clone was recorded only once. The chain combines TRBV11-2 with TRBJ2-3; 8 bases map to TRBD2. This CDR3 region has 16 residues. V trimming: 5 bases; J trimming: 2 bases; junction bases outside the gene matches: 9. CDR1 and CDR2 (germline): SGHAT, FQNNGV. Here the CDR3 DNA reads TGTGCCAGCAGCCCGGGACTAGTTGGGCCCACAGATACGCAGTATTTT. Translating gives CASSPGLVGPTDTQYF.

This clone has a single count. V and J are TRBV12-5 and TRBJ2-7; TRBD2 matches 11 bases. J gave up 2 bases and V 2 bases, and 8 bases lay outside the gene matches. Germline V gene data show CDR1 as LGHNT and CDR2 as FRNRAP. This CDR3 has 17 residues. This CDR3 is CASGLPRLAGMTYEQYF. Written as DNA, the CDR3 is TGTGCTAGTGGTTTGCCCCGACTAGCGGGAATGACCTACGAGCAGTACTTC.

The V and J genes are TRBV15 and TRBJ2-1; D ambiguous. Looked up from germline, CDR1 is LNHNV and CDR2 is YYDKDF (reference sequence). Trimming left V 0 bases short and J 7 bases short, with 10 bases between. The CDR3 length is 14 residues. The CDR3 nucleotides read TGTGCCACCAGCAGAGATCCGTTGGGGAATGAGCAGTTCTTC. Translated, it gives CATSRDPLGNEQFF.

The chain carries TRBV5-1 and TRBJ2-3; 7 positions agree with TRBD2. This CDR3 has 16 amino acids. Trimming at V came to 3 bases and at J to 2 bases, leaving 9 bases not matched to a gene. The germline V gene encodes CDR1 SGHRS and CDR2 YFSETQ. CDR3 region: CASSSTLGGSTDTQYF. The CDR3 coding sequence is TGCGCCAGCAGCTCCACTCTGGGGGGGTCCACAGATACGCAGTATTTT.

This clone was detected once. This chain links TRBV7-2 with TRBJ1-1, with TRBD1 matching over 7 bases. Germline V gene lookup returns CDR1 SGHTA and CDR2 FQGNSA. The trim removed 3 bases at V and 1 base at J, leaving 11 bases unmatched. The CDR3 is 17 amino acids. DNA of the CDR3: TGTGCCAGCAGCTTCGGGCCTACGGGACAGAGGAACACTGAAGCTTTCTTT. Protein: CASSFGPTGQRNTEAFF.

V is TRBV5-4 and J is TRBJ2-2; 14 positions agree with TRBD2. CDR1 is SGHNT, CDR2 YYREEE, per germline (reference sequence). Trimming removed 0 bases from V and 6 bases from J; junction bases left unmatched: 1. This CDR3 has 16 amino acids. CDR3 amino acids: CASSLGGLAGAGELFF. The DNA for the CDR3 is TGTGCCAGCAGCTTGGGGGGACTAGCGGGAGCCGGGGAGCTGTTTTTT. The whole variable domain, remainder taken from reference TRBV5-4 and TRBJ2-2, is ETGVTQSPTHLIKTRGQQVTLRCSSQSGHNTVSWYQQALGQGPQFIFQYYREEENGRGNFPPRFSGLQFPNYSSELNVNALELDDSALYLCASSLGGLAGAGELFFGEGSRLTVL.

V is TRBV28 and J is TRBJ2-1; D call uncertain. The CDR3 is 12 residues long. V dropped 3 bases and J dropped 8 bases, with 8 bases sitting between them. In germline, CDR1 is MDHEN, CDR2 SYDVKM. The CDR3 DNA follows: TGTGCCAGCAGTTTGTTGGTAGATGAGCAGTTCTTC. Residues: CASSLLVDEQFF.

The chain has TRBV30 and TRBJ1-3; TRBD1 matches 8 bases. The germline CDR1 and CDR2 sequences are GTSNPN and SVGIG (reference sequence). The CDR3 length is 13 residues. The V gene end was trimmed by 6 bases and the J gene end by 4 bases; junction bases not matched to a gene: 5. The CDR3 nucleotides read TGTGCCTGTCAGGGGGCGTTGGGAAACACCATATATTTT. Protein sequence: CACQGALGNTIYF.

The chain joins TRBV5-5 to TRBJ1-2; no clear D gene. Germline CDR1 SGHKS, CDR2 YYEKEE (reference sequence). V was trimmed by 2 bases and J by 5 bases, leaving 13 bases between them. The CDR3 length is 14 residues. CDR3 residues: CASSFSGIPYGYTF. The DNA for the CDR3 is TGTGCCAGCAGCTTCAGTGGGATCCCTTATGGCTACACCTTC.

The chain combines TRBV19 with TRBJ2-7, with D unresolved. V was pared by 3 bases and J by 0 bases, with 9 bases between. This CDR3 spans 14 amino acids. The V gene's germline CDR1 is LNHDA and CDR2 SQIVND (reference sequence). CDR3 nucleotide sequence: TGTGCCAGTAGTATTAGGCCTTCCTCCTACGAGCAGTACTTC. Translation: CASSIRPSSYEQYF. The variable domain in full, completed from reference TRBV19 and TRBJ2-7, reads DGGITQSPKYLFRKEGQNVTLSCEQNLNHDAMYWYRQDPGQGLRLIYYSQIVNDFQKGDIAEGYSVSREKKESFPLTVTSAQKNPTAFYLCASSIRPSSYEQYFGPGTRLTVT.

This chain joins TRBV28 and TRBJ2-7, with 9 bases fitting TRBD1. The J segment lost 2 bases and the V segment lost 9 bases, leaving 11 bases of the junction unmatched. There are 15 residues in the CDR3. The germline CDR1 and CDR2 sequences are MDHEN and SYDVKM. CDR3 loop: CASATPGQGTYEQYF. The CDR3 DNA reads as TGTGCCAGTGCTACCCCGGGACAGGGTACCTACGAGCAGTACTTC.

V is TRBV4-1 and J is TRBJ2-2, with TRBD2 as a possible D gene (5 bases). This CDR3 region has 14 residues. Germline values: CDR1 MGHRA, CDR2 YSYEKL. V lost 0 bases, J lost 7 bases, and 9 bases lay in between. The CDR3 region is CASSQDQAVGELFF. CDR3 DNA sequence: TGCGCCAGCAGCCAAGATCAAGCGGTCGGGGAGCTGTTTTTT.

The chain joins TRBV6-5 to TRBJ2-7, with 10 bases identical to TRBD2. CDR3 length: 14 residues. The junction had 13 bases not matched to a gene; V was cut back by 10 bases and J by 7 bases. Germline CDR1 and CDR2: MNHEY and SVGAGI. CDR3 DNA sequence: TGTGCCATAAGGCCGGGACTAGCGATGGGGGAGCAGTACTTC. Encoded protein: CAIRPGLAMGEQYF.

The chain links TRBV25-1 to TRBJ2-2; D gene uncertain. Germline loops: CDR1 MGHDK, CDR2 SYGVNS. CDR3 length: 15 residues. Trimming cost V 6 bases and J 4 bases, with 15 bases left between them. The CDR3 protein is CASSILLPGTGELFF. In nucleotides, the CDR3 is TGTGCCAGCAGCATTTTATTACCTGGCACCGGGGAGCTGTTTTTT.

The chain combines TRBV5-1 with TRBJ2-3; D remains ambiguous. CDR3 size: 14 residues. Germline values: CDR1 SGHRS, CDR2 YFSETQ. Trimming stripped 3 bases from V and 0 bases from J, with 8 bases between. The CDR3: CASSSQVSTDTQYF. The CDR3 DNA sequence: TGCGCCAGCAGCTCGCAGGTTAGCACAGATACGCAGTATTTT.

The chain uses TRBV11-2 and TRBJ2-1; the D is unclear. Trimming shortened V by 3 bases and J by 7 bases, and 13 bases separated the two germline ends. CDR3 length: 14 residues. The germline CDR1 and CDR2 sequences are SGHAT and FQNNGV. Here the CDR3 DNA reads TGTGCCAGCAGCTTCGAGCCCCGTGCAAATGAGCAGTTCTTC. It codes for CASSFEPRANEQFF. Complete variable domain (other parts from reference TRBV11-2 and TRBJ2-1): EAGVAQSPRYKIIEKRQSVAFWCNPISGHATLYWYQQILGQGPKLLIQFQNNGVVDDSQLPKDRFSAERLKGVDSTLKIQPAKLEDSAVYLCASSFEPRANEQFFGPGTRLTVL.